The clone carrying this TCR beta chain was counted between two and nine times. Its antigen remains unidentified. Trimming took off 0 bases at V and 2 bases at J, with 11 bases between the two ends. CDR1 and CDR2 (germline): SQVTM, ANQGSEA. CDR3 length: 14 amino acids. This sample is part of a study of blood T cells in healthy people across ages. Study-level findings and limits: Naive T cell percentage showed a strong correlation with the diversity of TCR beta. Greater diversity and more naive CD4+ cells were seen in long-lived donors than in aged donors.

The authors ran a second PCR of roughly 6 to 12 cycles using a sample-barcoded 5' primer and a J-beta primer mix. All cDNA molecules were each tagged by a template-switch adaptor with 12 random nucleotides. TCRdb fed the 5' RACE reads into MiXCR, producing one record per CDR3 protein. Of about 830,000 distinct CDR3 sequences listed, approximately 59% are singletons. Donor samples were obtained from healthy Caucasian individuals from Russia, aged about 6 to 100. The chain links TRBV29-1 to TRBJ2-7; D might be TRBD1 (6 bases). The TCR was taken from a man aged 25 to 40 in good health. The specimen sequenced was blood. Written as DNA, the CDR3 is TGCAGCGTTGAAGAAACAGGGAGACCCTACGAGCAGTACTTC. It encodes CSVEETGRPYEQYF.